This T cell receptor beta chain was retrieved from a study of vaccination and CD4 T cells after COVID-19. Across the whole study: Samples taken post-COVID came a median around 96 days after diagnosis, ranging from 35 to 161.

Treatment described: roughly ten-day PBMC culture with coronavirus spike peptide pools or control peptides (ViraFEST assay). Of note for this clonotype: The antigen is unknown.

CDR3 length equals 18 residues. CDR1 and CDR2 (germline): SGHNT, YENEEA. Trimming at V came to 5 bases and at J to 2 bases, leaving 15 bases not matched to a gene. The Oncomine TCR Beta short-read assay sequenced DNA from cultured CD4+ T cells. TCRdb re-called the PCR reads through MiXCR, storing one row per CDR3 protein. The sample contains tens of thousands of distinct CDR3 sequences, around 63% of which appear only once. The TCR was taken from a human donor who had recovered from COVID-19. The V call is TRBV11-3, the J call TRBJ1-5; the match to TRBD1 covers 7 bases. Sequenced material: CD4+ T cells from blood, cultured in vitro. CDR3 sequence reads: CASSLPPPDRVGNQPQHF. The CDR3 nucleotides read TGTGCCAGCAGCCTACCCCCCCCCGACAGGGTTGGCAATCAGCCCCAGCATTTT. Looking up the rest from reference TRBV11-3 and TRBJ1-5 gives the full variable domain: EAGVVQSPRYKIIEKKQPVAFWCNPISGHNTLYWYLQNLGQGPELLIRYENEEAVDDSQLPKDRFSAERLKGVDSTLKIQPAELGDSAVYLCASSLPPPDRVGNQPQHFGDGTRLSIL.